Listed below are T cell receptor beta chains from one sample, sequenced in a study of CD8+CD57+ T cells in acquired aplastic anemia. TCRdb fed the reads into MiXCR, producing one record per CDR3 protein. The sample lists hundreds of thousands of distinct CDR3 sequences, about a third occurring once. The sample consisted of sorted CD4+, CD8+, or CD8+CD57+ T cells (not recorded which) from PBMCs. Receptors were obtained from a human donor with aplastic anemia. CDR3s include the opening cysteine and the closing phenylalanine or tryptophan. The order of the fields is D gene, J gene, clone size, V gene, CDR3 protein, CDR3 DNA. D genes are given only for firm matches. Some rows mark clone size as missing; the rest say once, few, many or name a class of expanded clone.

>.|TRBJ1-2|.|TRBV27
CASSLRGGFYGYTF
TGTGCCAGCAGTTTACGGGGCGGATTCTATGGCTACACCTTC
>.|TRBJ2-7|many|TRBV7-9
CASGGAASDEQYF
TGTGCCAGCGGGGGGGCCGCGTCCGACGAGCAGTACTTC
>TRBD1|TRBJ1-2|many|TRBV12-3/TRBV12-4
CASADRGRGYGYTF
TGTGCCAGCGCGGACAGGGGGCGAGGCTATGGCTACACCTTC
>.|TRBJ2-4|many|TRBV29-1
CSVDAGENIQYF
TGCAGCGTTGATGCAGGGGAAAACATTCAGTACTTC
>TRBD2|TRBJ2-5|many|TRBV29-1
CSVVRASGSQETQYF
TGCAGCGTTGTTAGGGCTAGCGGATCACAAGAGACCCAGTACTTC
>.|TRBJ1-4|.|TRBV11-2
CASSLPLVGENEKLFF
TGTGCCAGCAGCCTTCCCCTGGTAGGGGAGAATGAAAAACTGTTTTTT
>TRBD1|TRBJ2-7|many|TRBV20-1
CSARDQGEWGYEQYF
TGCAGTGCTAGAGATCAGGGGGAATGGGGCTACGAGCAGTACTTC
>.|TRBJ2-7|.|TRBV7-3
CASSLSAEGYEQYF
TGTGCCAGCAGCTTAAGTGCCGAAGGCTACGAGCAGTACTTC
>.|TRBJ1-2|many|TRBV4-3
CASSQVGGIDGYTF
TGCGCCAGCAGCCAAGTGGGGGGTATTGATGGCTACACCTTC
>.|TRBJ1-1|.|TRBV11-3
CASSPTGSSWVAFF
TGTGCCAGCAGCCCCACGGGTAGTTCATGGGTAGCTTTCTTT
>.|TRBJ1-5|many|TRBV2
CASTADDQPQHF
TGTGCCAGCACAGCAGACGATCAGCCCCAGCATTTT
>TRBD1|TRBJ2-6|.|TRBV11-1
CASSWGQGATSGANVLTF
TGTGCCAGCAGCTGGGGACAGGGGGCAACCTCTGGGGCCAACGTCCTGACTTTC
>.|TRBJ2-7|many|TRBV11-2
CASSLGGKEYEQYF
TGTGCCAGCAGCTTAGGGGGCAAGGAATACGAGCAGTACTTC
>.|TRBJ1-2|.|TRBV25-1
CASSKEARGRLVYGYTF
TGTGCCAGCAGCAAAGAAGCCAGGGGTAGGCTGGTCTATGGCTACACCTTC
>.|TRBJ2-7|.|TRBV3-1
CASSQAVSVEQYF
TGTGCCAGCAGCCAAGCAGTGAGCGTCGAGCAGTACTTC
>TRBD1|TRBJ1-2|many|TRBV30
CASDRDGYTF
TGTGCCAGCGACAGGGATGGCTACACCTTC
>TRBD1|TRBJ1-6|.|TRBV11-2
CASRIRKGQGPNSPLHF
TGTGCCAGCAGAATTAGGAAGGGACAGGGGCCGAATTCACCCCTCCACTTT
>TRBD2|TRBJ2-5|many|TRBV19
CASRSSGNQETQYF
TGTGCCAGTAGGAGTAGCGGGAACCAAGAGACCCAGTACTTC
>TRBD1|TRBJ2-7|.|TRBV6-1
CASSKPGTGKYEQYF
TGTGCCAGCAGTAAACCCGGGACAGGGAAATACGAGCAGTACTTC
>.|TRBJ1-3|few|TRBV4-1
CASSQVQGGSGNTIYF
TGCGCCAGCAGCCAAGTTCAGGGAGGCTCTGGAAACACCATATATTTT
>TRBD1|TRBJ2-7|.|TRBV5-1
CASSLPTGGMYEQYF
TGCGCCAGCAGCTTGCCTACAGGGGGGATGTACGAGCAGTACTTC
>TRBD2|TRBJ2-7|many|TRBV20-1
CSAKREDSYEQYF
TGCAGTGCCAAGCGGGAGGATTCCTACGAGCAGTACTTC
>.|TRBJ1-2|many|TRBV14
CASSPIAGARNYGYTF
TGTGCCAGCAGCCCAATCGCCGGGGCGCGAAACTATGGCTACACCTTC
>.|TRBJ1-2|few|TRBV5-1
CASSSISANYGYTF
TGCGCCAGCAGCAGTATCTCAGCTAACTATGGCTACACCTTC